This TCR beta chain was sequenced for a study of neurological immune-mediated disorders. The CDR3 is 11 amino acids. Trimming took off 5 bases at V and 7 bases at J, with 6 bases between the two ends. Germline V gene sequence: CDR1 MNHNY, CDR2 SVGAGI (reference sequence). This clonotype appeared many times. No antigen is known for it. The sorted libraries were prepared using about 1 million CD4+ or CD8+ T cells that had themselves been sorted. Study results and caveats: No expanded-clone CDR3 amino acid sequence recurred across subjects, suggesting private TCR-beta repertoires. Expansion of TCR clones was greatest in HTLV-1-associated myelopathy and smallest in multiple sclerosis, where it fell below that of healthy controls.

TCRdb recomputed calls from the 5' RACE reads with MiXCR, one row per CDR3 protein. The sample includes around 10,000 distinct CDR3 sequences, roughly 21% of them seen just once. The V call is TRBV6-6, the J call TRBJ2-1; D gene uncertain. The sequence was obtained from a woman aged 55-70 years with HTLV-1-associated myelopathy (HAM/TSP). Sequenced material: CD8+ T cells from blood. The CDR3 is CASSVGNEQFF. The CDR3 bases are TGTGCCAGCAGTGTCGGGAATGAGCAGTTCTTC.